This is a list of T cell receptor beta chains from one sample in a study of blood T cell repertoires in COVID-19. Only in-frame clones appear in the TCRdb table, and some are missing; sequencing was by immunoSEQ multiplex PCR. The table has 270,000 or so clones, 80% to 85% seen once; the top ten hold about 3.4%. Material for sequencing was PBMCs or T cells enriched from blood (not recorded which). These receptors were collected from a man in his fifties who had recovered from COVID-19. CDR3s include the opening cysteine and the closing phenylalanine or tryptophan. A D gene is named only where the DNA matches it firmly. Clone size is given for some rows only: seen once, a few or many times, or a class if the clone is expanded.

clone size: NA
V gene: TRBV7-9
D gene: TRBD1
J gene: TRBJ1-6
CDR3 DNA: TGTGCCAGCAGCTTGGGGACAGGGAATTACAATTCACCCCTCCACTTT
CDR3 protein: CASSLGTGNYNSPLHF

clone size: NA
V gene: TRBV19
D gene: NA
J gene: TRBJ1-1
CDR3 DNA: TGTGCCAGTAGTTACCCCCGGGGGACTGAAGCTTTCTTT
CDR3 protein: CASSYPRGTEAFF

clone size: NA
V gene: TRBV24-1
D gene: TRBD1
J gene: TRBJ2-3
CDR3 DNA: TGTGCCACCAGTGATTTCAAAGACAGGGCTAGCACAGATACGCAGTATTTT
CDR3 protein: CATSDFKDRASTDTQYF

clone size: NA
V gene: TRBV6-5
D gene: NA
J gene: TRBJ1-4
CDR3 DNA: TGTGCCAGCAGGGCCGACAGTTCTTCTTTCGAAAAACTGTTTTTT
CDR3 protein: CASRADSSSFEKLFF

clone size: NA
V gene: TRBV27
D gene: TRBD1
J gene: TRBJ1-2
CDR3 DNA: TGTGCCAGCAACGCCGGACAGGGCTATGGCTACACCTTC
CDR3 protein: CASNAGQGYGYTF

clone size: NA
V gene: TRBV5-4
D gene: TRBD1
J gene: TRBJ1-1
CDR3 DNA: TGTGCCAGCAGCTTGCCGGACAGGGGGCATGTTAAGGAAGCTTTCTTT
CDR3 protein: CASSLPDRGHVKEAFF

clone size: NA
V gene: TRBV25-1
D gene: NA
J gene: TRBJ1-4
CDR3 DNA: TGTGCCAGCACCCACCTCAGCGGGGGACGGGATGAAAAACTGTTTTTT
CDR3 protein: CASTHLSGGRDEKLFF

clone size: NA
V gene: TRBV5-6
D gene: NA
J gene: TRBJ1-1
CDR3 DNA: TGTGCCAGCAGCCTAATCAAGACAGGCGCAACTGAAGCTTTCTTT
CDR3 protein: CASSLIKTGATEAFF

clone size: NA
V gene: TRBV11-2
D gene: NA
J gene: TRBJ2-5
CDR3 DNA: TGTGCCAGCAGCGAAATAGCAGAGACCCAGTACTTC
CDR3 protein: CASSEIAETQYF

clone size: NA
V gene: TRBV11-3
D gene: NA
J gene: TRBJ2-2
CDR3 DNA: TGTGCCAGACCCCCGTCCGGGACAACGAACACCGGGGAGCTGTTTTTT
CDR3 protein: CARPPSGTTNTGELFF

clone size: NA
V gene: TRBV7-9
D gene: NA
J gene: TRBJ2-3
CDR3 DNA: TGTGCCAGCATCCTTTCTAGCACAGATACGCAGTATTTT
CDR3 protein: CASILSSTDTQYF

clone size: NA
V gene: TRBV30
D gene: NA
J gene: TRBJ2-2
CDR3 DNA: TGTGCCTGGAGGACAGTTAGCACCGGGGAGCTGTTTTTT
CDR3 protein: CAWRTVSTGELFF

clone size: NA
V gene: TRBV7-9
D gene: TRBD1
J gene: TRBJ1-1
CDR3 DNA: TGTGCCAGCAGCCAAAGGACAGGGGTGGGCACTGAAGCTTTCTTT
CDR3 protein: CASSQRTGVGTEAFF

clone size: NA
V gene: TRBV6-4
D gene: TRBD2
J gene: TRBJ2-2
CDR3 DNA: TGTGCCAGCAGCGGGCTAGCGGCCCCCGGGGAGCTGTTTTTT
CDR3 protein: CASSGLAAPGELFF

clone size: NA
V gene: TRBV5-6
D gene: NA
J gene: TRBJ1-4
CDR3 DNA: TGTGCCAGCAGCTTGGAGGTGTACGGGGAAAAACTGTTTTTT
CDR3 protein: CASSLEVYGEKLFF

clone size: NA
V gene: TRBV29-1
D gene: NA
J gene: TRBJ2-2
CDR3 DNA: TGCAGCGTTGGGCTAGGCACCGGGGAGCTGTTTTTT
CDR3 protein: CSVGLGTGELFF

clone size: NA
V gene: TRBV7-9
D gene: TRBD1
J gene: TRBJ1-6
CDR3 DNA: TGTGCCGCCCGGAACATCAGGGGGAGAGATCATTCACCCCTCCACTTT
CDR3 protein: CAARNIRGRDHSPLHF

clone size: once
V gene: TRBV5-1
D gene: TRBD2
J gene: TRBJ2-7
CDR3 DNA: TGCGCCAGCAGCCCCCGAGGAGCGGGGGTCTCCTACGAGCAGTACTTC
CDR3 protein: CASSPRGAGVSYEQYF

clone size: few
V gene: TRBV6-5
D gene: TRBD1
J gene: TRBJ2-7
CDR3 DNA: TGTGCCAGCAGTTCTCTTCAGGACAGGCGCGAGCAGTACTTC
CDR3 protein: CASSSLQDRREQYF

clone size: NA
V gene: TRBV3-1/TRBV3-2
D gene: NA
J gene: TRBJ2-7
CDR3 DNA: TGTGCCAGCACTCATCCGGGTACAGAGCAGTACTTC
CDR3 protein: CASTHPGTEQYF

clone size: NA
V gene: TRBV25-1
D gene: NA
J gene: TRBJ1-5
CDR3 DNA: TGTGCCAGCGGATCTCCGGGGGGATGGACTCAGCCCCAGCATTTT
CDR3 protein: CASGSPGGWTQPQHF

clone size: NA
V gene: TRBV9
D gene: TRBD1
J gene: TRBJ1-1
CDR3 DNA: TGTGCCAGCAGCCCGAGGACAGGAATGGGCACTGAAGCTTTCTTT
CDR3 protein: CASSPRTGMGTEAFF

clone size: NA
V gene: TRBV27
D gene: NA
J gene: TRBJ2-2
CDR3 DNA: TGTGCCAGCAGCTTTACTTCCCTAGTTAGCACCGGGGAGCTGTTTTTT
CDR3 protein: CASSFTSLVSTGELFF

clone size: NA
V gene: TRBV25-1
D gene: NA
J gene: TRBJ2-1
CDR3 DNA: TGTGCCAGCAGTTACTCGAGCGGCAATGAGCAGTTCTTC
CDR3 protein: CASSYSSGNEQFF

clone size: NA
V gene: TRBV19
D gene: TRBD2
J gene: TRBJ2-3
CDR3 DNA: TGTGCCAGTAGTATAGGTAGCGGGAGTATCACAGATACGCAGTATTTT
CDR3 protein: CASSIGSGSITDTQYF

clone size: NA
V gene: TRBV5-6
D gene: TRBD1
J gene: TRBJ2-7
CDR3 DNA: TGTGCCAGCAGCTGGTGGGACAGAGCCTACGAGCAGTACTTC
CDR3 protein: CASSWWDRAYEQYF

clone size: NA
V gene: TRBV15
D gene: TRBD1
J gene: TRBJ1-4
CDR3 DNA: TGTGCCACCAGCACAGGGACAGAAGAAAAACTGTTTTTT
CDR3 protein: CATSTGTEEKLFF

clone size: NA
V gene: TRBV7-2
D gene: NA
J gene: TRBJ1-5
CDR3 DNA: TGTGCCAGCAGCTCCACAGGGCATCAGCCCCAGCATTTT
CDR3 protein: CASSSTGHQPQHF

clone size: NA
V gene: TRBV5-1
D gene: TRBD1
J gene: TRBJ2-5
CDR3 DNA: TGCGCCAGCAGCACGGACAGGCTTCCGTCGACCCAGTACTTC
CDR3 protein: CASSTDRLPSTQYF

clone size: NA
V gene: TRBV7-3
D gene: TRBD2
J gene: TRBJ2-2
CDR3 DNA: TGTGCCAGCAGCGACAGATCGGGGGGAGGCACCGGGGAGCTGTTTTTT
CDR3 protein: CASSDRSGGGTGELFF

clone size: NA
V gene: TRBV5-4
D gene: NA
J gene: TRBJ1-1
CDR3 DNA: TGTGCCAGCAGCCCGGCCGGGGGGCGCACTGAAGCTTTCTTT
CDR3 protein: CASSPAGGRTEAFF

clone size: NA
V gene: TRBV27
D gene: TRBD2
J gene: TRBJ2-3
CDR3 DNA: TGTGCCAGCAGTTTCTGGTCGAGTAGCGGGAAGGATACGCAGTATTTT
CDR3 protein: CASSFWSSSGKDTQYF

clone size: NA
V gene: TRBV24-1
D gene: NA
J gene: TRBJ2-1
CDR3 DNA: TGTGCCACCAGTGGAGTGGCACCCGGGGAAAACAATGAGCAGTTCTTC
CDR3 protein: CATSGVAPGENNEQFF

clone size: NA
V gene: TRBV6-1
D gene: NA
J gene: TRBJ1-3
CDR3 DNA: TGTGCCAGCAGTGAAGTTTCGGGAAGAAACACCATATATTTT
CDR3 protein: CASSEVSGRNTIYF

clone size: NA
V gene: TRBV2
D gene: NA
J gene: TRBJ1-5
CDR3 DNA: TGTGCCAGCAACCAAGGGGTTAAACTCAATCAGCCCCAGCATTTT
CDR3 protein: CASNQGVKLNQPQHF

clone size: NA
V gene: TRBV3-1/TRBV3-2
D gene: NA
J gene: TRBJ1-1
CDR3 DNA: TGTGCCAGCAGCCAACTAAAACAGGGAACGAACACTGAAGCTTTCTTT
CDR3 protein: CASSQLKQGTNTEAFF

clone size: NA
V gene: TRBV24-1
D gene: NA
J gene: TRBJ2-3
CDR3 DNA: TGTGCCACCCGAAGGGGCACTAGCACAGATACGCAGTATTTT
CDR3 protein: CATRRGTSTDTQYF

clone size: NA
V gene: TRBV27
D gene: NA
J gene: TRBJ1-5
CDR3 DNA: TGTGCCAGCAGTTTAGGAGGGGGCAATCAGCCCCAGCATTTT
CDR3 protein: CASSLGGGNQPQHF

clone size: NA
V gene: TRBV18
D gene: TRBD1
J gene: TRBJ1-5
CDR3 DNA: TGTGCCAGCTCACCGACAGGGAATCAGCCCCAGCATTTT
CDR3 protein: CASSPTGNQPQHF

clone size: few
V gene: TRBV5-6
D gene: NA
J gene: TRBJ1-1
CDR3 DNA: TGTGCCAGCATCAGGGGAGGGGGAGACACTGAAGCTTTCTTT
CDR3 protein: CASIRGGGDTEAFF

clone size: NA
V gene: TRBV5-1
D gene: NA
J gene: TRBJ1-1
CDR3 DNA: TGCGCCAGCAGCTTGGACGGGGGGGCGGAAGACACTGAAGCTTTCTTT
CDR3 protein: CASSLDGGAEDTEAFF

clone size: NA
V gene: TRBV6-5
D gene: TRBD1
J gene: TRBJ1-5
CDR3 DNA: TGTGCCAGCAGTTGGGGACAGGGTGGCAATCAGCCCCAGCATTTT
CDR3 protein: CASSWGQGGNQPQHF

clone size: NA
V gene: TRBV5-5
D gene: NA
J gene: TRBJ1-2
CDR3 DNA: TGTGCCAGCAGCCTCCATCCGGGCCGAGAGAGGGTGTATGGCTACACCTTC
CDR3 protein: CASSLHPGRERVYGYTF

clone size: NA
V gene: TRBV24-1
D gene: TRBD2
J gene: TRBJ2-2
CDR3 DNA: TGTGCCACCAGTGGACCGGGACTAGCGGGAGCCGGGGAGCTGTTTTTT
CDR3 protein: CATSGPGLAGAGELFF

clone size: few
V gene: TRBV2
D gene: TRBD1
J gene: TRBJ1-2
CDR3 DNA: TGTGCCAGCAGTACAGGGGGCTATGGCTACACCTTC
CDR3 protein: CASSTGGYGYTF

clone size: NA
V gene: TRBV19
D gene: TRBD2
J gene: TRBJ2-7
CDR3 DNA: TGTGCCAGTCGATCGGCGGGAGACCACGAGCAGTACTTC
CDR3 protein: CASRSAGDHEQYF

clone size: NA
V gene: TRBV30
D gene: NA
J gene: TRBJ1-5
CDR3 DNA: TGTGCCTGGGCTACAGGAGGGGTTGGCCAGCCCCAGCATTTT
CDR3 protein: CAWATGGVGQPQHF

clone size: NA
V gene: TRBV3-1/TRBV3-2
D gene: NA
J gene: TRBJ2-7
CDR3 DNA: TGTGCCAGCAGTTTCCGACTAGATGGCGAGCAGTACTTC
CDR3 protein: CASSFRLDGEQYF